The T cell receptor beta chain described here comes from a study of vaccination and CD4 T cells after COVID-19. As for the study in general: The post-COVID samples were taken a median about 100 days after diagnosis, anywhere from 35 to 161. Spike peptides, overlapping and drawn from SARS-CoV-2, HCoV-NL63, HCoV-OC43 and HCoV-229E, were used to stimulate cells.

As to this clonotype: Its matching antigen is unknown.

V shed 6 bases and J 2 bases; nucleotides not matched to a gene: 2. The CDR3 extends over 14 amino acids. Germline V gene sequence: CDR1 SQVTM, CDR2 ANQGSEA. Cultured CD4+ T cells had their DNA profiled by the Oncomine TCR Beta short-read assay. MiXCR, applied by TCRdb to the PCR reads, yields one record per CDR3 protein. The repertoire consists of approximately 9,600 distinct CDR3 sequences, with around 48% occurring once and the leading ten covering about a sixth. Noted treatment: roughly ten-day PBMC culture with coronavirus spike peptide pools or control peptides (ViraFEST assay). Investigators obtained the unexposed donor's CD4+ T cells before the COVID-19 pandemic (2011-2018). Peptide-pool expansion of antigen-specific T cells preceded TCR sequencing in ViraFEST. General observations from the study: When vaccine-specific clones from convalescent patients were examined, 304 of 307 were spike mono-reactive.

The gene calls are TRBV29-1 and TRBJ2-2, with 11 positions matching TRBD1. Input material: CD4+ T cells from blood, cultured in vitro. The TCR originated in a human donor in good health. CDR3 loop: CSVGTGGNTGELFF. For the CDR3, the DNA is TGCAGCGTAGGGACAGGGGGAAACACCGGGGAGCTGTTTTTT.